This T cell receptor (beta chain) is from a study of T cell responses to AZD1222 COVID-19 vaccine. Measured with immunoSEQ multiplex PCR; TCRdb has only the in-frame clones, and not every one. The table shows about 130,000 clones, with about nine tenths occurring only once. The CDR3 is 15 amino acids. V shed 7 bases, J shed 1 base, and the junction held 9 bases outside the gene matches. CDR1 and CDR2 from the germline V gene are LNHDA and SQIVND (reference sequence). This TCR was sampled from an adult in good health. The chain is built from TRBV19 and TRBJ2-7, with 8 positions matching TRBD1. The sample in question was peripheral blood, obtained on day 0 of MenACWY control vaccination. The CDR3 reads CASTTTGTGSYEQYF. CDR3 coding DNA: TGTGCCAGTACCACAACCGGGACAGGATCCTACGAGCAGTACTTC.